A single sample gave rise to the 4 T cell receptor beta chains below, sequenced in a study of blood T cell repertoires in COVID-19. Assay: immunoSEQ multiplex PCR; the TCRdb copy retains only in-frame clones and omits some. The top ten clones hold about 14% of a sample with about 160,000 clones, 78% of them seen once. Sequencing was carried out using peripheral blood. Receptor source: a woman older than 75 with acute or convalescent COVID-19.

J is TRBJ2-1 and V is TRBV5-1; 9 bases agree with TRBD1. V shed 4 bases, J shed 4 bases, and the junction held 6 bases outside the gene matches. CDR1 and CDR2 (germline): SGHRS, YFSETQ. The CDR3 consists of 15 residues. The CDR3 nucleotides are TGCGCCAGCAGCCCACAGGGGGCTAGTTACAATGAGCAGTTCTTC. Residues: CASSPQGASYNEQFF.

This CDR3 is CASSSINSPLHF. Here the CDR3 DNA reads TGTGCCAGCAGTTCCATTAATTCACCCCTCCACTTT. The V call is TRBV6-5, the J call TRBJ1-6; D remains unclear. This CDR3 comprises 12 residues. Germline CDR1 and CDR2: MNHEY and SVGAGI. V was clipped by 4 bases and J by 6 bases, with 4 bases between them.

The sample holds a few counts of this clone. The rearrangement joins TRBV28 to TRBJ1-6, with 8 bases fitting TRBD1. V gave up 7 bases and J gave up 6 bases; unmatched junction bases: 8. The CDR3 is 15 amino acids. The V gene's germline CDR1 is MDHEN and CDR2 SYDVKM. The CDR3: CASKIAGQGNSPLHF. CDR3 sequence (DNA): TGTGCCAGCAAAATCGCAGGACAGGGTAATTCACCCCTCCACTTT.

This chain uses TRBV7-9 with TRBJ2-1; D is ambiguous. V lost 1 base to trimming and J lost 0 bases, with 4 bases between them. The CDR3 extends over 14 amino acids. Germline V lookup: CDR1 SEHNR, CDR2 FQNEAQ (reference sequence). CDR3 sequence (DNA): TGTGCCAGCAGCTTAGGGAGCTCCTACAATGAGCAGTTCTTC. Amino acids: CASSLGSSYNEQFF.